Presented here are 24 T cell receptor beta chains from one specimen sequenced in a study of shared clonotypes between healthy human individuals. Profiling relied on immunoSEQ multiplex PCR, and the TCRdb table lists in-frame clones only, not all of them. In the table there are roughly 1 million clones, about 77% of which are singletons. The specimen sequenced was memory CD4+ T cells sorted from blood. The subset was: CD45RA-negative fraction. These receptors all stem from a man aged 18 to 29 in good health.

This clone was seen just once. The rearrangement joins TRBV6-1 to TRBJ2-7; tentatively, D is TRBD1 or TRBD2 (5 bases each). Per the germline V gene, CDR1 is MNHNS and CDR2 is SASEGT. The CDR3 is made up of 14 amino acids. The germline V and J ends were trimmed by 8 bases and 2 bases, with 16 bases remaining between them. CDR3 region: CASSVGTATYEQYF. The DNA of the CDR3 is TGTGCCAGCTCGGTGGGGACGGCAACCTACGAGCAGTACTTC.

The chain carries TRBV5-8 and TRBJ2-3, with a weak D call TRBD2 (6 bases). The CDR3 totals 15 residues. The V gene's germline CDR1 is SGHTS and CDR2 YDEGEE. V was pared by 4 bases and J by 0 bases, with 12 bases between. The CDR3 nucleotides read TGTGCCAGCAGCACGGGGGTAGCTAGCACAGATACGCAGTATTTT. Amino acids: CASSTGVASTDTQYF. Filled out from reference TRBV5-8 and TRBJ2-3, the complete variable domain reads EAGVTQSPTHLIKTRGQQATLRCSPISGHTSVYWYQQALGLGLQFLLWYDEGEERNRGNFPPRFSGRQFPNYSSELNVNALELEDSALYLCASSTGVASTDTQYFGPGTRLTVL.

The chain employs TRBV7-9 and TRBJ2-5; D gene unclear. Germline CDR1 SEHNR, CDR2 FQNEAQ (reference sequence). V was pared by 2 bases and J by 5 bases, with 9 bases between. The CDR3 covers 13 residues. The CDR3 sequence is CASSLSSLETQYF. CDR3 nucleotide sequence: TGTGCCAGCAGCTTAAGCAGCTTGGAGACCCAGTACTTC.

This chain connects TRBV2 to TRBJ1-4; D is ambiguous. V was pared by 6 bases and J by 5 bases, with 22 bases between. Looked up from germline, CDR1 is SNHLY and CDR2 is FYNNEI. This CDR3 has 17 amino acids. The CDR3 reads CASSPYGSKRANEKLFF. Written as DNA, the CDR3 is TGTGCCAGCAGCCCGTATGGATCGAAAAGGGCAAATGAAAAACTGTTTTTT.

This clone was detected ten times or more. The rearrangement links TRBV4-3 to TRBJ2-3; 8 bases are a match to TRBD1. In germline, CDR1 is LGHNA, CDR2 YSLEER. V shed 0 bases and J 1 base; nucleotides not matched to a gene: 3. The CDR3 runs 16 residues. CDR3 DNA: TGCGCCAGCAGCCAAGATGTGACAGGGGGCACAGATACGCAGTATTTT. It specifies CASSQDVTGGTDTQYF.

The V call is TRBV6-5, the J call TRBJ2-2; D ambiguous. V was cut by 7 bases and J by 0 bases, with 9 bases left in between. CDR3 length: 14 residues. Germline lookup yields CDR1 MNHEY and CDR2 SVGAGI. CDR3 sequence reads: CASMSPTNTGELFF. In DNA, the CDR3 is TGTGCCAGCATGTCCCCAACGAACACCGGGGAGCTGTTTTTT.

A note on this clone: This same CDR3 is encoded by further DNA sequences in the sample. V is TRBV5-8 and J is TRBJ2-5; 7 bases are a match to TRBD1. The trim removed 4 bases at V and 1 base at J, leaving 7 bases unmatched. Germline V gene sequence: CDR1 SGHTS, CDR2 YDEGEE. The CDR3 has 15 amino acids. DNA of the CDR3: TGTGCCAGCAGCAGAAGAGGGACAGCCCAAGAGACCCAGTACTTC. Translation gives CASSRRGTAQETQYF. The variable domain in full, with the rest retrieved from reference TRBV5-8 and TRBJ2-5, is EAGVTQSPTHLIKTRGQQATLRCSPISGHTSVYWYQQALGLGLQFLLWYDEGEERNRGNFPPRFSGRQFPNYSSELNVNALELEDSALYLCASSRRGTAQETQYFGPGTRLLVL.

This chain connects TRBV7-2 to TRBJ1-5; 10 bases agree with TRBD1. Germline loops: CDR1 SGHTA, CDR2 FQGNSA. V lost 1 base to trimming and J lost 6 bases; unmatched junction nucleotides: 3. CDR3 length: 15 residues. CDR3 nucleotide sequence: TGTGCCAGCAGCTTAGGGGGGACAGGGGTTCAGCCCCAGCATTTT. Its protein product is CASSLGGTGVQPQHF.

This clone showed up just once. The V and J genes are TRBV6-5 and TRBJ2-7, with 9 positions matching TRBD1. With V trimmed by 6 bases and J by 7 bases, 10 bases remained unmatched. CDR3 length: 14 residues. Germline CDR1 is MNHEY and CDR2 is SVGAGI. The CDR3 sequence: CASRFDRGNGEQYF. For the CDR3, the DNA is TGTGCCAGCAGATTTGACAGGGGGAATGGAGAGCAGTACTTC.

This clone occurred a few times. The chain links TRBV28 to TRBJ1-4; TRBD1 matches at 9 bases. J was trimmed by 8 bases and V by 7 bases; bases with no gene match: 17. The CDR3 spans 17 residues. CDR1 is MDHEN and CDR2 is SYDVKM in the germline V gene. The CDR3, as DNA: TGTGCCAGCACCCCCGGGACAGGGCTCGGCAGACGGGAAAAACTGTTTTTT. Amino acid sequence: CASTPGTGLGRREKLFF.

The chain has TRBV5-1 and TRBJ2-7, with 13 positions matching TRBD2. V shed 4 bases, J shed 5 bases, and the junction held 3 bases outside the gene matches. Per the germline V gene, CDR1 is SGHRS and CDR2 is YFSETQ. This CDR3 comprises 14 residues. The CDR3 nucleotides read TGCGCCAGCAGCACGGGACTAGCGGGGCACGAGCAGTACTTC. It specifies CASSTGLAGHEQYF.

This clone was seen more than once but under ten times. This chain uses TRBV5-8 with TRBJ2-2; possibly TRBD1 or TRBD2 for D (5 bases each). Germline V gives CDR1 SGHTS, CDR2 YDEGEE. Trimming shortened V by 0 bases and J by 8 bases, and 14 bases separated the two germline ends. The CDR3 is made up of 15 amino acids. DNA of the CDR3: TGTGCCAGCAGCTTGGTTGAGGGGTCCACTGGGGAGCTGTTTTTT. It translates to CASSLVEGSTGELFF.

This chain joins TRBV7-2 and TRBJ2-1; D is undetermined. The length of the CDR3 is 15 residues. V was cut by 2 bases and J by 7 bases, with 15 bases left in between. The germline CDR1 and CDR2 sequences are SGHTA and FQGNSA. The CDR3 is CASSLSLSPGNEQFF. CDR3 DNA sequence: TGTGCCAGCAGCTTAAGCCTGTCTCCCGGGAATGAGCAGTTCTTC.

The J gene is TRBJ2-1, the V gene TRBV18, with D maybe TRBD1 (5 bases). V shed 2 bases and J shed 7 bases, with 18 bases lying between them. The V gene's germline CDR1 is KGHSH and CDR2 LQKENI. The CDR3 spans 16 residues. The CDR3: CASSPNTGRAVNEQFF. In nucleotides, the CDR3 is TGTGCCAGCTCACCAAATACAGGCAGGGCGGTGAATGAGCAGTTCTTC.

This clone was detected only once. The chain links TRBV7-8 to TRBJ1-4; 7 nucleotides line up with TRBD1. The CDR3 contains 15 residues. The trim removed 4 bases at V and 5 bases at J, leaving 7 bases unmatched. Looked up from germline, CDR1 is SGHVS and CDR2 is FQNEAQ. The CDR3 nucleotides read TGTGCCAGCAGCTCAAGGGACAGCAAAAATGAAAAACTGTTTTTT. Translation: CASSSRDSKNEKLFF.

This clone has just a few counts. V gene TRBV7-9 combines with J gene TRBJ1-5; no clear D. V lost 3 bases and J lost 8, with 11 bases in between. Germline V gene sequence: CDR1 SEHNR, CDR2 FQNEAQ (reference sequence). The CDR3 has 13 residues. CDR3 amino acids: CASSFDLGEPQHF. The CDR3 region has the DNA TGTGCCAGCAGCTTCGACCTTGGAGAGCCCCAGCATTTT. The variable domain in full, with the rest retrieved from reference TRBV7-9 and TRBJ1-5, is DTGVSQNPRHKITKRGQNVTFRCDPISEHNRLYWYRQTLGQGPEFLTYFQNEAQLEKSRLLSDRFSAERPKGSFSTLEIQRTEQGDSAMYLCASSFDLGEPQHFGDGTRLSIL.

The chain has TRBV5-1 and TRBJ2-3, with 8 bases fitting TRBD2. V lost 6 bases to trimming and J lost 0 bases; unmatched junction nucleotides: 3. The germline V gene has CDR1 SGHRS and CDR2 YFSETQ. The CDR3 is 14 amino acids. CDR3 sequence (DNA): TGCGCCAGCAAAGCGGGAGAGAGCACAGATACGCAGTATTTT. It encodes CASKAGESTDTQYF.

This clone was seen once. This rearrangement joins TRBV4-2 to TRBJ1-1; D uncertain. Deletions cut 5 bases from V and 0 bases from J, with 16 bases between. Germline-derived CDR1 and CDR2 are LGHNA and YNFKEQ. The CDR3 runs 16 residues. The CDR3 reads CASSTPEGGLNTEAFF. CDR3 bases: TGTGCCAGCAGCACCCCGGAGGGAGGATTGAACACTGAAGCTTTCTTT.

The chain employs TRBV19 and TRBJ2-3, with D unresolved. The CDR3 totals 12 residues. Trimming removed 4 bases at V and 4 bases at J, with 6 bases between. Per germline, CDR1 LNHDA and CDR2 SQIVND (reference sequence). In DNA, the CDR3 is TGTGCCAGTAGTAAGACGGCAGATACGCAGTATTTT. The encoded protein is CASSKTADTQYF.

The chain joins TRBV19 to TRBJ2-3; no reliable D call. This CDR3 comprises 14 residues. V gave up 6 bases and J gave up 2 bases, with 12 bases separating them. Germline values: CDR1 LNHDA, CDR2 SQIVND (reference sequence). CDR3: CASSWVVATDTQYF. The CDR3 DNA sequence: TGTGCCAGTAGCTGGGTCGTCGCCACAGATACGCAGTATTTT.

This sequence joins TRBV11-1 and TRBJ1-4; maybe TRBD1 (6 bases). The V gene's germline CDR1 is SGHAT and CDR2 FQDESV (reference sequence). CDR3 length equals 13 residues. V was shortened by 5 bases and J by 8 bases, with 12 bases between the two germline ends. CDR3 in amino acids: CASSGGDREKLFF. The CDR3 DNA is TGTGCCAGCAGCGGAGGAGACAGGGAAAAACTGTTTTTT.

CDR3 sequence: CASSFPGSQPQHF. CDR3 nucleotide sequence: TGTGCCAGCAGCTTTCCCGGGAGCCAGCCCCAGCATTTT. This rearrangement joins TRBV7-9 to TRBJ1-5; D not certain. CDR1 SEHNR and CDR2 FQNEAQ come from the germline V gene (reference sequence). CDR3 size: 13 residues. The V gene lost 3 bases and the J gene lost 7 bases, with 10 bases spanning the gap.

The genes are TRBV30 and TRBJ1-3; a possible D gene is TRBD1 (6 bases). CDR3 size: 14 residues. With 3 bases removed from V and 4 bases from J, the gap between germline ends came to 13 bases. Germline CDR1 GTSNPN, CDR2 SVGIG (reference sequence). CDR3 in DNA: TGTGCCTGGAGGAAACAGGGAGTAGGAAACACCATATATTTT. Its translation is CAWRKQGVGNTIYF.

J is TRBJ2-5 and V is TRBV7-9, with D possibly TRBD2 on 6 matching bases. The V end was cut by 4 bases, the J end by 5 bases, with 29 bases between. This CDR3 is 19 amino acids long. Germline CDR1 reads SEHNR; CDR2 reads FQNEAQ (reference sequence). Here the CDR3 reads CASSSDRRLNRGSGETQYF. The CDR3 DNA sequence: TGTGCCAGCAGCTCCGACCGTCGACTAAACCGGGGGTCGGGGGAGACCCAGTACTTC.